This T cell receptor beta chain was observed in a study of blood T cell repertoires in COVID-19. Study-wide background: Samples representing acute and convalescent COVID-19 were sourced from the United States, Italy and Spain. The analysed material was cDNA or gDNA that came from T cells, B-cell-depleted T cells, or PBMCs.

Deletions cut 4 bases from V and 5 bases from J, with 11 bases between. This CDR3 is built from 13 residues. Germline lookup yields CDR1 LGHDT and CDR2 YNNKEL (reference sequence). As processed by the authors: Amplification of reference gene primers was used by the study to estimate nucleated cell counts. Produced via immunoSEQ multiplex PCR; TCRdb's table is partial and in-frame only. That table furnishes V, J and clone size, whereas the DNA furnished D and trimming. The data show about 110,000 clones, with 88% seen just once and less than 3.5% held by the top ten. The specimen sequenced was peripheral blood. This receptor was obtained from a woman aged 45-65 years with acute or convalescent COVID-19. The chain uses TRBV3-1 (or the pseudogene TRBV3-2) and TRBJ2-5, with D uncertain. The CDR3, as DNA: TGTGCCAGCAGCCCGTCTCCCCAGGAGACCCAGTACTTC. Translating it yields CASSPSPQETQYF.